The TCR beta chain under discussion was sequenced for a study of beta chain features in type 1 diabetes. Study-wide results and caveats: Unsettled here was the matter of whether HLA type influences TCRB rearrangement. Within each of all four CD4+ subsets, Type 1 diabetes patients had TCRB CDR3s that were moderately but significantly shorter.

Concerning this clone: What it recognizes is unknown.

Every bit of the isolated RNA underwent reverse transcription, so sequencing read expressed TCRB transcripts. Generated by immunoSEQ multiplex PCR, the TCRdb table keeps only in-frame clones and is missing some. Altogether hundreds of thousands of clones are present, roughly 10% being singletons, with the ten largest covering around 0.018%. The germline V gene has CDR1 SGHNT and CDR2 YYREEE (reference sequence). The ends were cut back, 5 bases at V and 1 base at J, with 3 bases in the middle. The length of the CDR3 is 12 residues. The rearrangement links TRBV5-4 to TRBJ2-2; D is unresolved. This receptor was identified in a man between 25 and 39 years old with type 1 diabetes. Sequences were obtained from naive CD4+ T cells from blood. CDR3 amino acids: CASSKNTGELFF. As DNA, the CDR3 is TGTGCCAGCAGTAAGAACACCGGGGAGCTGTTTTTT.